This is a list of T cell receptor beta chains from one sample in a study of blood T cell repertoires in COVID-19. Only in-frame clones appear in the TCRdb table, and some are missing; sequencing was by immunoSEQ multiplex PCR. Of around 450,000 clones in the sample, nearly 90% were seen once. The sequenced material came from PBMCs or T cells enriched from blood (not recorded which). Source of these receptors: a young woman with acute COVID-19. The CDR3 runs from the conserved cysteine through the conserved F or W. The order of the fields is D gene, clone size, V gene, J gene, CDR3 protein, CDR3 DNA. D genes are given only for firm matches. Rows give clone size only sometimes, using once, few, many, or a class for an expanded clone.

d_call: TRBD2; clone_size: .; v_call: TRBV29-1; j_call: TRBJ2-7; cdr3_aa: CSVEGRGRAYEQYF; cdr3_nt: TGCAGCGTTGAGGGACGCGGGAGGGCCTACGAGCAGTACTTC
d_call: TRBD1; clone_size: .; v_call: TRBV15; j_call: TRBJ2-7; cdr3_aa: CATSRARTGGKYEQYF; cdr3_nt: TGTGCCACCAGCAGGGCCAGGACAGGGGGCAAATACGAGCAGTACTTC
d_call: .; clone_size: once; v_call: TRBV5-5; j_call: TRBJ1-5; cdr3_aa: CASSPTGLGMNSNQPQHF; cdr3_nt: TGTGCCAGCAGCCCCACCGGACTCGGGATGAATAGCAATCAGCCCCAGCATTTT
d_call: .; clone_size: .; v_call: TRBV28; j_call: TRBJ2-6; cdr3_aa: CASSPVSGANVLTF; cdr3_nt: TGTGCCAGCAGCCCAGTTTCTGGGGCCAACGTCCTGACTTTC
d_call: .; clone_size: .; v_call: TRBV5-1; j_call: TRBJ2-7; cdr3_aa: CASSLATESEQYF; cdr3_nt: TGCGCCAGCAGCTTGGCCACGGAGAGCGAGCAGTACTTC
d_call: .; clone_size: .; v_call: TRBV19; j_call: TRBJ2-1; cdr3_aa: CASSPRRGGDNEQFF; cdr3_nt: TGTGCCAGTAGTCCCCGAAGAGGGGGAGACAATGAGCAGTTCTTC
d_call: TRBD1; clone_size: .; v_call: TRBV2; j_call: TRBJ1-6; cdr3_aa: CASADRENSPLHF; cdr3_nt: TGTGCCAGCGCGGACAGGGAAAATTCACCCCTCCACTTT
d_call: TRBD1; clone_size: .; v_call: TRBV9; j_call: TRBJ2-1; cdr3_aa: CASSVGGGLTYNEQFF; cdr3_nt: TGTGCCAGCAGCGTAGGAGGGGGCCTGACATACAATGAGCAGTTCTTC
d_call: TRBD1; clone_size: .; v_call: TRBV10-3; j_call: TRBJ2-5; cdr3_aa: CAIRTGTEETQYF; cdr3_nt: TGTGCCATCAGGACTGGGACAGAAGAGACCCAGTACTTC
d_call: .; clone_size: .; v_call: TRBV6-2/TRBV6-3; j_call: TRBJ2-1; cdr3_aa: CASSSFNEQFF; cdr3_nt: TGTGCCAGCAGTTCCTTTAATGAGCAGTTCTTC
d_call: TRBD2; clone_size: .; v_call: TRBV7-8; j_call: TRBJ2-1; cdr3_aa: CASSTSGSGNEQFF; cdr3_nt: TGTGCCAGCAGCACTAGCGGGAGTGGCAATGAGCAGTTCTTC
d_call: TRBD1; clone_size: .; v_call: TRBV5-1; j_call: TRBJ1-5; cdr3_aa: CASSLRPGQGYQPQHF; cdr3_nt: TGCGCCAGCAGCTTACGGCCGGGACAGGGTTATCAGCCCCAGCATTTT
d_call: .; clone_size: .; v_call: TRBV20-1; j_call: TRBJ2-7; cdr3_aa: CSASRGYEQYF; cdr3_nt: TGCAGTGCTAGCCGGGGCTACGAGCAGTACTTC
d_call: .; clone_size: .; v_call: TRBV29-1; j_call: TRBJ2-3; cdr3_aa: CSPRLVTTDTQYF; cdr3_nt: TGCAGCCCAAGATTGGTAACTACAGATACGCAGTATTTT
d_call: TRBD1; clone_size: once; v_call: TRBV27; j_call: TRBJ1-1; cdr3_aa: CASSLTGAAWNTEAFF; cdr3_nt: TGTGCCAGCAGTTTAACAGGGGCCGCCTGGAACACTGAAGCTTTCTTT
d_call: TRBD1; clone_size: .; v_call: TRBV12-3/TRBV12-4; j_call: TRBJ1-2; cdr3_aa: CASSMGQGGGYTF; cdr3_nt: TGTGCCAGCAGTATGGGACAGGGTGGTGGCTACACCTTC
d_call: .; clone_size: .; v_call: TRBV7-3; j_call: TRBJ2-5; cdr3_aa: CASSLTGPPTLRQETQYF; cdr3_nt: TGTGCCAGCAGCTTAACGGGGCCCCCCACGCTGCGCCAAGAGACCCAGTACTTC
d_call: TRBD1; clone_size: few; v_call: TRBV28; j_call: TRBJ2-5; cdr3_aa: CASRDRGQETQYF; cdr3_nt: TGTGCCAGCAGGGACAGGGGCCAAGAGACCCAGTACTTC
d_call: TRBD2; clone_size: .; v_call: TRBV27; j_call: TRBJ2-7; cdr3_aa: CASSPGLGIYEQYF; cdr3_nt: TGTGCCAGCAGTCCCGGACTAGGAATTTACGAGCAGTACTTC
d_call: TRBD1; clone_size: .; v_call: TRBV7-2; j_call: TRBJ1-2; cdr3_aa: CASSPRGYGYTF; cdr3_nt: TGTGCCAGCAGTCCCAGGGGGTATGGCTACACCTTC
d_call: TRBD2; clone_size: .; v_call: TRBV27; j_call: TRBJ2-2; cdr3_aa: CASSPPSGGRVVGELFF; cdr3_nt: TGTGCCAGCAGTCCGCCTTCTGGCGGGAGAGTGGTCGGGGAGCTGTTTTTT
d_call: TRBD2; clone_size: few; v_call: TRBV3-1/TRBV3-2; j_call: TRBJ2-1; cdr3_aa: CASSPSTSGGVQFF; cdr3_nt: TGTGCCAGCAGCCCCTCGACTAGCGGGGGGGTTCAGTTCTTC
d_call: .; clone_size: .; v_call: TRBV19; j_call: TRBJ2-1; cdr3_aa: CASSITAGRNEQFF; cdr3_nt: TGTGCCAGTAGTATTACGGCGGGCCGGAATGAGCAGTTCTTC
d_call: TRBD1; clone_size: many; v_call: TRBV4-1; j_call: TRBJ2-7; cdr3_aa: CASSHQGDRRNEQYF; cdr3_nt: TGCGCCAGCAGCCATCAGGGGGATCGTCGCAACGAGCAGTACTTC
d_call: .; clone_size: .; v_call: TRBV18; j_call: TRBJ2-1; cdr3_aa: CASSPLQGSNEQFF; cdr3_nt: TGTGCCAGCTCACCACTACAGGGTAGCAATGAGCAGTTCTTC
d_call: TRBD1; clone_size: .; v_call: TRBV9; j_call: TRBJ2-1; cdr3_aa: CASSPLTGSYNEQFF; cdr3_nt: TGTGCCAGCAGCCCCTTGACAGGGTCCTACAATGAGCAGTTCTTC
d_call: TRBD1; clone_size: .; v_call: TRBV2; j_call: TRBJ1-1; cdr3_aa: CASSGTDLTEAFF; cdr3_nt: TGTGCCAGCAGCGGGACAGACCTGACTGAAGCTTTCTTT
d_call: TRBD2; clone_size: once; v_call: TRBV4-3; j_call: TRBJ2-1; cdr3_aa: CASSPKRDSYNEQFF; cdr3_nt: TGCGCCAGCAGCCCCAAGCGGGACTCCTACAATGAGCAGTTCTTC